The 31 T cell receptor beta chains below come from one sample, sequenced in a study of cytomegalovirus exposure and HLA in healthy donors. The primer mix had 60 Vbeta and 13 Jbeta primers. TCRdb's copy holds only in-frame clones and misses some; the assay was immunoSEQ multiplex PCR. The data contain about 120,000 clones, 70% to 80% of them seen just once; the ten biggest clones take up almost 5%. Sequencing was carried out using PBMCs. These TCRs come from a man aged 50-60 years in good health and CMV-seropositive.

The rearrangement joins TRBV6-1 to TRBJ2-7; D gene ambiguous. The V gene's germline CDR1 is MNHNS and CDR2 SASEGT. Trimming shortened V by 0 bases and J by 0 bases, and 9 bases separated the two germline ends. This CDR3 contains 15 residues. CDR3 sequence: CASSEAIISSYEQYF. CDR3 nucleotide sequence: TGTGCCAGCAGTGAAGCTATAATTTCCTCCTACGAGCAGTACTTC.

This chain connects TRBV7-9 to TRBJ1-1; D uncertain. There are 13 residues in the CDR3. CDR1 is SEHNR and CDR2 is FQNEAQ in the germline V gene (reference sequence). V gave up 5 bases and J gave up 0 bases, with 7 bases separating them. CDR3 nucleotides: TGTGCCAGCAGCCCTACAGTGAACACTGAAGCTTTCTTT. Translation gives CASSPTVNTEAFF.

J is TRBJ1-3 and V is TRBV28; 11 bases align to TRBD1. The CDR3 has 17 amino acids. Germline V gene lookup returns CDR1 MDHEN and CDR2 SYDVKM. V trimming: 1 base; J trimming: 2 bases; junction bases outside the gene matches: 4. The CDR3 reads CASSLSGQGAAGNTIYF. As DNA, the CDR3 is TGTGCCAGCAGTTTATCCGGACAGGGGGCCGCTGGAAACACCATATATTTT.

This sequence joins TRBV7-9 and TRBJ1-5; 8 bases fit TRBD1. V shed 5 bases and J 4 bases; nucleotides not matched to a gene: 10. The CDR3 is 16 amino acids. Germline loops: CDR1 SEHNR, CDR2 FQNEAQ (reference sequence). The CDR3 reads CASSLPRTGNNQPQHF. The CDR3 DNA sequence: TGTGCCAGCAGCCTCCCCCGGACAGGGAATAATCAGCCCCAGCATTTT.

The V and J genes are TRBV7-9 and TRBJ1-1; no clear D gene. The CDR3 runs to 14 residues. V lost 1 base to trimming and J lost 1 base, with 7 bases between them. Germline V CDR1 and CDR2: SEHNR, FQNEAQ (reference sequence). Here the CDR3 DNA reads TGTGCCAGCAGCTTAGTGACGGGGAACACTGAAGCTTTCTTT. Translation gives CASSLVTGNTEAFF.

The rearrangement links TRBV10-2 to TRBJ1-2; 7 nucleotides agree with TRBD1. The V gene's germline CDR1 is WSHSY and CDR2 SAAADI. V lost 4 bases to trimming and J lost 8 bases; unmatched junction nucleotides: 7. The CDR3 spans 13 residues. The CDR3 here is CASSGQTGSGYTF. In DNA, the CDR3 is TGCGCCAGCAGTGGGCAGACAGGGTCCGGCTACACCTTC.

The V call is TRBV15, the J call TRBJ2-1; 8 positions agree with TRBD1. The CDR3 covers 14 residues. After removal of 1 base from V and 9 bases from J, the junction contained 5 bases not matched to a gene. CDR1 and CDR2 (germline): LNHNV, YYDKDF (reference sequence). The CDR3 DNA sequence: TGTGCCACCAGCAGAGGCCAGGGGGCAAGTGAGCAGTTCTTC. This encodes CATSRGQGASEQFF.

This clone was found a few times. This chain joins TRBV18 and TRBJ1-1; D not resolved. The CDR3 is made up of 14 amino acids. V was pared by 3 bases and J by 3 bases, with 11 bases between. Germline V lookup: CDR1 KGHSH, CDR2 LQKENI. Here the CDR3 reads CASSPPGGDTEAFF. CDR3 coding DNA: TGTGCCAGCTCACCCCCCGGCGGCGACACTGAAGCTTTCTTT.

V gene TRBV11-3 combines with J gene TRBJ2-5, with a weak D call TRBD2 (6 bases). Trimming pared 5 bases from V and 4 bases from J, leaving 17 bases between. The CDR3 spans 15 residues. CDR1 SGHNT and CDR2 YENEEA come from the germline V gene. CDR3 DNA: TGTGCCAGCAGCCCAGATCGGGGAGGAGGAGAGACCCAGTACTTC. It translates to CASSPDRGGGETQYF.

The CDR3 region has the DNA TGTGCCAGTCGGGTTCCAGGGCCAACTCTCTATGGCTACACCTTC. It translates to CASRVPGPTLYGYTF. The V call is TRBV6-1, the J call TRBJ1-2; weak D call: TRBD1 (5 bases). CDR3 length: 15 amino acids. The V end was cut by 9 bases, the J end by 4 bases, with 21 bases between. CDR1 is MNHNS and CDR2 is SASEGT in the germline V gene.

This clone showed up just a few times. The rearrangement uses TRBV5-6 and TRBJ1-1, with 7 bases fitting TRBD1. The V segment lost 4 bases and the J segment 4 bases; nucleotides outside the gene matches: 4. This CDR3 comprises 13 residues. Germline lookup yields CDR1 SGHDT and CDR2 YYEEEE. The CDR3 region has the DNA TGTGCCAGCAGCCTACAGGGGCTCACTGAAGCTTTCTTT. This gives the protein CASSLQGLTEAFF. Together with reference TRBV5-6 and TRBJ1-1, the CDR3 gives the full variable domain: DAGVTQSPTHLIKTRGQQVTLRCSPKSGHDTVSWYQQALGQGPQFIFQYYEEEERQRGNFPDRFSGHQFPNYSSELNVNALLLGDSALYLCASSLQGLTEAFFGQGTRLTVV.

This clone was seen a single time. This sequence joins TRBV7-9 and TRBJ2-1; 13 bases are a match to TRBD2. This CDR3 has 15 amino acids. Germline CDR1 reads SEHNR; CDR2 reads FQNEAQ (reference sequence). With V trimmed by 4 bases and J by 6 bases, 3 bases remained unmatched. The CDR3 loop is CASSSLAGGPNEQFF. CDR3 DNA: TGTGCCAGCAGCTCACTAGCGGGAGGGCCCAATGAGCAGTTCTTC. The variable domain in full, completed from reference TRBV7-9 and TRBJ2-1, reads DTGVSQNPRHKITKRGQNVTFRCDPISEHNRLYWYRQTLGQGPEFLTYFQNEAQLEKSRLLSDRFSAERPKGSFSTLEIQRTEQGDSAMYLCASSSLAGGPNEQFFGPGTRLTVL.

DNA for the CDR3: TGTGCCAGCGGGGGTGGGACAGGGGAGCTGTTTTTT. This translates into CASGGGTGELFF. This rearrangement joins TRBV6-1 to TRBJ2-2, with a weak D call TRBD1 (6 bases). The CDR3 is 12 residues long. CDR1 is MNHNS, CDR2 SASEGT, per germline. The V end lost 8 bases, the J end lost 8 bases, and 12 bases lay between the germline ends.

The chain carries TRBV7-2 and TRBJ1-1; D may be TRBD1 (6 bases). The CDR3 runs 14 residues. Germline V gives CDR1 SGHTA, CDR2 FQGNSA. With 5 bases removed from V and 0 bases from J, the gap between germline ends came to 10 bases. In DNA, the CDR3 is TGTGCCAGCAGCGGGCGGACAGTGAACACTGAAGCTTTCTTT. Residues: CASSGRTVNTEAFF.

The chain has TRBV28 and TRBJ1-1; maybe TRBD1 (5 bases). The CDR3 has 12 residues. Per germline, CDR1 MDHEN and CDR2 SYDVKM. Trimming stripped 10 bases from V and 1 base from J, with 10 bases between. The DNA of the CDR3 is TGTGCCACCTTGCAGGGGAACACTGAAGCTTTCTTT. Its translation: CATLQGNTEAFF. The complete variable domain, with remaining parts taken from reference TRBV28 and TRBJ1-1, reads DVKVTQSSRYLVKRTGEKVFLECVQDMDHENMFWYRQDPGLGLRLIYFSYDVKMKEKGDIPEGYSVSREKKERFSLILESASTNQTSMYLCATLQGNTEAFFGQGTRLTVV.

The chain has TRBV12-5 and TRBJ1-1, with D tentatively TRBD1 (5 bases). Germline-derived CDR1 and CDR2 are LGHNT and FRNRAP. Trimming stripped 3 bases from V and 4 bases from J, with 12 bases between. This CDR3 is built from 14 residues. This CDR3 is CASGLGGVGTEAFF. The CDR3 nucleotides read TGTGCTAGTGGTTTAGGAGGGGTGGGCACTGAAGCTTTCTTT.

The rearrangement uses TRBV5-4 and TRBJ2-7; the D is unclear. The CDR3 loop spans 17 amino acids. In germline, CDR1 is SGHNT, CDR2 YYREEE (reference sequence). Trimming removed 4 bases at V and 3 bases at J, with 23 bases between. The CDR3 loop reads CASSPLYLDKTYYEQYF. The DNA for the CDR3 is TGTGCCAGCAGCCCACTCTACTTAGACAAAACTTACTACGAGCAGTACTTC.

The J gene is TRBJ1-4, the V gene TRBV28; the D is unclear. V was pared by 6 bases and J by 2 bases, with 16 bases between. The CDR3 length is 16 residues. Looked up from germline, CDR1 is MDHEN and CDR2 is SYDVKM. The CDR3 sequence is CASSSPGGNTNEKLFF. The CDR3, as DNA: TGTGCCAGCAGCTCCCCGGGCGGGAACACTAATGAAAAACTGTTTTTT.

The CDR3 nucleotides are TGTGCCAGCAGCTCCCGACAGGGCTACTATGGCTACACCTTC. It yields the protein CASSSRQGYYGYTF. The V call is TRBV7-9, the J call TRBJ1-2, with 7 nucleotides matching TRBD1. The CDR3 length is 14 residues. The germline CDR1 and CDR2 sequences are SEHNR and FQNEAQ (reference sequence). The ends lost 4 bases at V and 3 bases at J; junction bases unmatched: 5.

V usage is TRBV4-2 and J usage is TRBJ2-3; 10 nucleotides align to TRBD2. J lost 1 base, V lost 0 bases, and 4 bases had no gene match. From germline, CDR1 is LGHNA and CDR2 YNFKEQ. There are 17 residues in the CDR3. The CDR3 sequence is CASSQDPLAGGTDTQYF. In nucleotides, the CDR3 is TGTGCCAGCAGCCAAGATCCGCTAGCGGGGGGCACAGATACGCAGTATTTT.

This clone was observed a handful of times. The genes are TRBV28 and TRBJ1-5, with TRBD1 identical over 8 bases. CDR1 and CDR2 from the germline V gene are MDHEN and SYDVKM. Trimming removed 3 bases from V and 4 bases from J; junction bases left unmatched: 5. The CDR3 contains 15 residues. CDR3 region: CASSFVRGQNQPQHF. DNA of the CDR3: TGTGCCAGCAGTTTCGTCAGGGGGCAAAATCAGCCCCAGCATTTT.

The rearrangement uses TRBV28 and TRBJ1-2, with D perhaps matching TRBD1 (6 bases). With 7 bases removed from V and 7 bases from J, the gap between germline ends came to 16 bases. The CDR3 length is 13 residues. Germline V lookup: CDR1 MDHEN, CDR2 SYDVKM. CDR3 in DNA: TGTGCCAGCACCAACAGGGATGGGTCTGGCTACACCTTC. Translated, it gives CASTNRDGSGYTF.

This sequence joins TRBV30 and TRBJ2-1, with TRBD2 identical over 9 bases. The CDR3 runs to 17 residues. V gave up 2 bases and J gave up 9 bases; unmatched junction bases: 17. Germline V gene sequence: CDR1 GTSNPN, CDR2 SVGIG (reference sequence). The CDR3 sequence: CAWSRGDRLAGRGEQFF. The CDR3 DNA follows: TGTGCCTGGAGTCGAGGCGACAGGCTAGCGGGGCGCGGTGAGCAGTTCTTC.

J is TRBJ1-5 and V is TRBV2; D is perhaps TRBD1 (5 bases). Germline CDR1 reads SNHLY; CDR2 reads FYNNEI. The V end lost 4 bases, the J end lost 2 bases, and 21 bases lay between the germline ends. The CDR3 length is 18 residues. In DNA form, the CDR3 reads TGTGCCAGCAGTGTATCCCGGGGCGGGAGAGGGGGCAATCAGCCCCAGCATTTT. It encodes CASSVSRGGRGGNQPQHF.

This clone has more than one count but fewer than ten. The genes are TRBV11-2 and TRBJ1-2, with D perhaps TRBD1 (6 bases). Per the germline V gene, CDR1 is SGHAT and CDR2 is FQNNGV. CDR3 size: 14 residues. The V end was cut by 6 bases, the J end by 4 bases, with 15 bases between. The CDR3: CASREGGASYGYTF. The CDR3 bases are TGTGCCAGCAGGGAGGGGGGGGCCTCCTATGGCTACACCTTC. The full variable domain, its missing parts supplied by reference TRBV11-2 and TRBJ1-2, is EAGVAQSPRYKIIEKRQSVAFWCNPISGHATLYWYQQILGQGPKLLIQFQNNGVVDDSQLPKDRFSAERLKGVDSTLKIQPAKLEDSAVYLCASREGGASYGYTFGSGTRLTVV.

The V gene is TRBV6-1, the J gene TRBJ2-1, with 8 positions matching TRBD1. The CDR3 length is 12 residues. Germline V gives CDR1 MNHNS, CDR2 SASEGT. J gave up 7 bases and V 4 bases, and 0 bases lay outside the gene matches. The CDR3 DNA sequence: TGTGCCAGCAGTGGACAGGGGAATGAGCAGTTCTTC. The encoded protein is CASSGQGNEQFF.

The rearrangement links TRBV2 to TRBJ2-5, with 14 bases fitting TRBD2. J gave up 4 bases and V 5 bases, and 6 bases lay outside the gene matches. Germline CDR1 and CDR2: SNHLY and FYNNEI. The CDR3 has 16 amino acids. The CDR3 loop reads CASSPGGTSGRETQYF. In nucleotides, the CDR3 is TGTGCCAGCAGTCCTGGCGGGACTAGCGGGAGAGAGACCCAGTACTTC.

CDR3 sequence: CASSQGDRLNTEAFF. CDR3 bases: TGCGCCAGCAGCCAAGGGGACAGGTTGAACACTGAAGCTTTCTTT. This chain links TRBV4-1 with TRBJ1-1; 8 positions match TRBD1. The germline CDR1 and CDR2 sequences are MGHRA and YSYEKL. The CDR3 is made up of 15 amino acids. V shed 1 base and J 0 bases; nucleotides not matched to a gene: 1.

The chain joins TRBV4-2 to TRBJ2-7, with 7 bases that match TRBD1. This CDR3 contains 13 residues. V lost 4 bases and J lost 4; bases outside the gene matches: 4. Germline lookup yields CDR1 LGHNA and CDR2 YNFKEQ. The CDR3 sequence: CASSPGQLYEQYF. The CDR3 coding sequence is TGTGCCAGCAGCCCGGGACAGCTTTACGAGCAGTACTTC.

As concerns this clone: The junction departs from germline at one end; a sequencing error may be responsible. CDR3 region: CAWSVAGPLRF. The CDR3, as DNA: TGTGCCTGGAGTGTAGCGGGACCCCTAAGGTTC. The rearrangement joins TRBV30 to TRBJ2-7, with 7 bases aligning to TRBD2. This CDR3 region has 11 residues. Germline-derived CDR1 and CDR2 are GTSNPN and SVGIG (reference sequence).

This clone was counted a single time. V is TRBV11-2 and J is TRBJ2-1, with 10 bases aligning to TRBD1. Trimming took 0 bases from V and 12 from J; bases not matched to a gene: 5. The CDR3 is made up of 14 amino acids. Germline CDR1 and CDR2: SGHAT and FQNNGV. CDR3 in DNA: TGTGCCAGCAGCTTAGAAAGGGGGGACAGGGGGCAGTTCTTC. Protein: CASSLERGDRGQFF.